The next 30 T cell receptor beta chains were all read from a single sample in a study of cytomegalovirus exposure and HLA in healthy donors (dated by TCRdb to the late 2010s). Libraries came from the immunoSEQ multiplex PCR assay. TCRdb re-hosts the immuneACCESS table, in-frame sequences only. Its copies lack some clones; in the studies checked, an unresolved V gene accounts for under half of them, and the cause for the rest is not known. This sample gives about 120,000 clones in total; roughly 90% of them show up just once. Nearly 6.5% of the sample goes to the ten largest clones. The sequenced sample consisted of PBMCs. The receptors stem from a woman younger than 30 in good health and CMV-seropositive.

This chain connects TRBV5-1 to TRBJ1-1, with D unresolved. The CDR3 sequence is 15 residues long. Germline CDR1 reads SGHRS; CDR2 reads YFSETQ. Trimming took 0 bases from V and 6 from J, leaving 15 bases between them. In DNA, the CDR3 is TGCGCCAGCAGCTTGGACCACGGAGTTCGGCCTGAAGCTTTCTTT. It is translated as CASSLDHGVRPEAFF.

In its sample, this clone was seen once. CDR3 nucleotides: TGTGCCAGCAGTTTATCAGGGGGCCATCGGAACACTGAAGCTTTCTTT. Its translation: CASSLSGGHRNTEAFF. The chain joins TRBV27 to TRBJ1-1; 7 nucleotides match TRBD1. The CDR3 totals 16 residues. Trimming at V came to 0 bases and at J to 1 base, leaving 5 bases not matched to a gene. Germline V gene sequence: CDR1 MNHEY, CDR2 SMNVEV (reference sequence).

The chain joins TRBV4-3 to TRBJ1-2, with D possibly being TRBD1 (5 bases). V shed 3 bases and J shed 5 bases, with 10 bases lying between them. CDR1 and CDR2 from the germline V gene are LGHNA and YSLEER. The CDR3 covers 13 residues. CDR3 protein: CASSHVTGYGYTF. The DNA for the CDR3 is TGCGCCAGCAGCCACGTTACAGGTTATGGCTACACCTTC.

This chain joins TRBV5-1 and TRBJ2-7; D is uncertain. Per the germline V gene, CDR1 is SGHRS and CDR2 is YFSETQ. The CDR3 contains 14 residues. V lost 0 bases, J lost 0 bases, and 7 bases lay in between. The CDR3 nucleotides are TGCGCCAGCAGCTTGGACTGGAGCTCCTACGAGCAGTACTTC. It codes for CASSLDWSSYEQYF.

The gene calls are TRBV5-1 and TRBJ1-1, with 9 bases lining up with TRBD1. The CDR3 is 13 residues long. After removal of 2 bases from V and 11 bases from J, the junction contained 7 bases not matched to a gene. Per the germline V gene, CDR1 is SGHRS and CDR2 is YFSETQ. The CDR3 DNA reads TGCGCCAGCAGCTTATCAGGACAGGGGCGGGCTTTCTTT. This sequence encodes CASSLSGQGRAFF.

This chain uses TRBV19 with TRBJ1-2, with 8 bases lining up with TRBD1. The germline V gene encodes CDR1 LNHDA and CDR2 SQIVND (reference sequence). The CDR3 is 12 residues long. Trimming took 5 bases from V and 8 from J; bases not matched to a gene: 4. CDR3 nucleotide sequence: TGTGCCAGTAGTCTCAGGGGGCTAGGCTACACCTTC. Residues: CASSLRGLGYTF.

In DNA form, the CDR3 reads TGTGCCAGCAGCTTAGGTGCGGGGGCGGATACGCAGTATTTT. Translation: CASSLGAGADTQYF. The gene calls are TRBV7-2 and TRBJ2-3; tentative D call: TRBD2 (7 bases). Germline V gene lookup returns CDR1 SGHTA and CDR2 FQGNSA. This CDR3 region has 14 residues. V lost 1 base and J lost 6, with 11 bases in between. The whole variable domain, remainder taken from reference TRBV7-2 and TRBJ2-3, is GAGVSQSPSNKVTEKGKDVELRCDPISGHTALYWYRQSLGQGLEFLIYFQGNSAPDKSGLPSDRFSAERTGGSVSTLTIQRTQQEDSAVYLCASSLGAGADTQYFGPGTRLTVL.

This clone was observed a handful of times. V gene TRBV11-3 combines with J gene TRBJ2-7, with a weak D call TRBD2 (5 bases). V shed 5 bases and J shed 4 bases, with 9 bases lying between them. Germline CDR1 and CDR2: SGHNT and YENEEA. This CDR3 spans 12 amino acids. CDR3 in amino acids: CASSLSGYEQYF. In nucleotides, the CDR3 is TGTGCCAGCAGCCTGAGCGGTTACGAGCAGTACTTC.

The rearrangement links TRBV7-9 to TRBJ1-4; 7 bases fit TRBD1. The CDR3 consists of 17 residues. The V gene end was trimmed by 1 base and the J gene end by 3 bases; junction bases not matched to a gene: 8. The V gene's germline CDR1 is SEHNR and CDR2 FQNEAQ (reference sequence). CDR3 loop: CASSLDSHRGPNEKLFF. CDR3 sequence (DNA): TGTGCCAGCAGCTTAGATTCCCACAGGGGCCCTAATGAAAAACTGTTTTTT.

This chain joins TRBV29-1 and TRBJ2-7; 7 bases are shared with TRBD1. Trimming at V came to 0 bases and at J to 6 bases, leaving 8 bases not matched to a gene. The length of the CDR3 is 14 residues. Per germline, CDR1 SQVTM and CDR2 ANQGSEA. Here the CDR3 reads CSVEDLTGLPEQYF. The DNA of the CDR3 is TGCAGCGTTGAAGATCTGACAGGGCTCCCCGAGCAGTACTTC.

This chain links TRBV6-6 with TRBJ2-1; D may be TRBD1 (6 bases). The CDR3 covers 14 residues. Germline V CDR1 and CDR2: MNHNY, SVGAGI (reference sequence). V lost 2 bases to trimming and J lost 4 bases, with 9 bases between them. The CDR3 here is CASSYTGQYNEQFF. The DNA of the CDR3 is TGTGCCAGCAGTTACACCGGACAGTACAATGAGCAGTTCTTC.

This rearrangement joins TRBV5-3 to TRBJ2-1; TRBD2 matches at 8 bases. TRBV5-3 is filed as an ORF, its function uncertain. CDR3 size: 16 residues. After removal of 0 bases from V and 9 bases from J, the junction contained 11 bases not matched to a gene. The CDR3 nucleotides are TGTGCCAGAAGCTTGGGTCTAGCGGGTCGGAGGGGTGAGCAGTTCTTC. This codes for CARSLGLAGRRGEQFF.

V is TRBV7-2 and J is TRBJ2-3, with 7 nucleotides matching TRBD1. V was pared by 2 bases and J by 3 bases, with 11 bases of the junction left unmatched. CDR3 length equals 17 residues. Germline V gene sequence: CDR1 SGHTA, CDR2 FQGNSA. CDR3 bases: TGTGCCAGCAGCTTATTGGGCAGGGGGTTTGGGACAGATACGCAGTATTTT. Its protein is CASSLLGRGFGTDTQYF.

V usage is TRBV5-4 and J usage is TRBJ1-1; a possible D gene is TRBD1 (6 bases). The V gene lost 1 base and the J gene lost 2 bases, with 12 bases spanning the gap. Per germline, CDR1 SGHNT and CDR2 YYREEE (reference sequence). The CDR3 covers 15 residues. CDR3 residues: CASSLTGRLNTEAFF. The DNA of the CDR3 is TGTGCCAGCAGCTTGACAGGGCGCCTAAACACTGAAGCTTTCTTT.

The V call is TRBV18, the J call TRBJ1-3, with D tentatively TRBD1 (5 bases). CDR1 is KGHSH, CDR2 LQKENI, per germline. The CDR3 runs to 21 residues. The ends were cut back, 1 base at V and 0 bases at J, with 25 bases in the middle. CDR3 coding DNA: TGTGCCAGCTCACCACTAGTACCCGGGGGTTCTCTGGCCACCTCTGGAAACACCATATATTTT. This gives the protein CASSPLVPGGSLATSGNTIYF.

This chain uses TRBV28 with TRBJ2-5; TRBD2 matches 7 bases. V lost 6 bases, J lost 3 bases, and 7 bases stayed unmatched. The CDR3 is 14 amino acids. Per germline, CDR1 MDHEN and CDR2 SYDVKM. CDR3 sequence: CASSLQGLKETQYF. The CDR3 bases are TGTGCCAGCAGCCTCCAGGGACTAAAAGAGACCCAGTACTTC.

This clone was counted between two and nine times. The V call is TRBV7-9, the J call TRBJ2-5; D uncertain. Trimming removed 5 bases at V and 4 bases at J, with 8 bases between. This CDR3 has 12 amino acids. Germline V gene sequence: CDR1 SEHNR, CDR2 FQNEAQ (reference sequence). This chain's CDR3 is CASSANLETQYF. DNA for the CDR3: TGTGCCAGCAGCGCTAACTTAGAGACCCAGTACTTC.

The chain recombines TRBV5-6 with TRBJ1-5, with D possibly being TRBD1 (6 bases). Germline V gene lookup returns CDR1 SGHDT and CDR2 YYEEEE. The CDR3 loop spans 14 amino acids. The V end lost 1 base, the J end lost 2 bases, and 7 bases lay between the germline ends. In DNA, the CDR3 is TGTGCCAGCAGCTTGTCAGGGGGCAATCAGCCCCAGCATTTT. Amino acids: CASSLSGGNQPQHF.

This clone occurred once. CDR3 protein: CASSLIPWGGGEQYF. DNA of the CDR3: TGTGCCAGCAGCTTAATCCCCTGGGGAGGGGGCGAGCAGTACTTC. The V call is TRBV13, the J call TRBJ2-7, with a possible D match to TRBD2 (7 bases). Germline CDR1 and CDR2: PRHDT and FYEKMQ (reference sequence). This CDR3 has 15 residues. Trimming removed 2 bases at V and 6 bases at J, with 17 bases between.

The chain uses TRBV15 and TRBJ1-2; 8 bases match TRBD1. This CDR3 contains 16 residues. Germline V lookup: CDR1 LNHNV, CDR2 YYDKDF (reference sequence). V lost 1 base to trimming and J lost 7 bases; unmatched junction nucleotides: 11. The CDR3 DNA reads TGTGCCACCAGCAGAGTTCTTTGGGGACAGGCATCTGGCTACACCTTC. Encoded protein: CATSRVLWGQASGYTF.

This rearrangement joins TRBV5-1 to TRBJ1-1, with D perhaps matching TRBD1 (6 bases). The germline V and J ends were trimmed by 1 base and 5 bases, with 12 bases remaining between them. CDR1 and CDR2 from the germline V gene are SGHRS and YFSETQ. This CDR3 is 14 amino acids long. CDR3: CASSLKYQGTEAFF. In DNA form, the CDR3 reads TGCGCCAGCAGCTTGAAGTACCAGGGGACTGAAGCTTTCTTT.

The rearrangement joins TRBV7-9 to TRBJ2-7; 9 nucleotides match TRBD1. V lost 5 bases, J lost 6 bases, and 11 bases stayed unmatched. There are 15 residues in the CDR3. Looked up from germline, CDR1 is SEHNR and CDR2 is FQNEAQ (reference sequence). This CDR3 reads CASSPPGQGGSEQYF. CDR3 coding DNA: TGTGCCAGCAGCCCTCCGGGACAGGGTGGGAGCGAGCAGTACTTC.

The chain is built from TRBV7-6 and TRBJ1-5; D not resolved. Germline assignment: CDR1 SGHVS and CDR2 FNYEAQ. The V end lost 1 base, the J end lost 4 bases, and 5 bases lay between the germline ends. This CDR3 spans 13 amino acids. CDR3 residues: CASSLGVNQPQHF. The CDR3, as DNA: TGTGCCAGCAGCTTAGGAGTAAATCAGCCCCAGCATTTT. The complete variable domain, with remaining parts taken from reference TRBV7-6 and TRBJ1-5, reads GAGVSQSPRYKVTKRGQDVALRCDPISGHVSLYWYRQALGQGPEFLTYFNYEAQQDKSGLPNDRFSAERPEGSISTLTIQRTEQRDSAMYRCASSLGVNQPQHFGDGTRLSIL.

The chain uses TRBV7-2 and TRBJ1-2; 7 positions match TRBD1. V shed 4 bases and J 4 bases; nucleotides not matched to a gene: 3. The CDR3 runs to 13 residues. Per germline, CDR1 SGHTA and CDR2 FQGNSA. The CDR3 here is CASSSSGGYGYTF. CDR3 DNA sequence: TGTGCCAGCAGCTCCTCAGGGGGCTATGGCTACACCTTC. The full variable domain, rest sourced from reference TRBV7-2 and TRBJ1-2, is GAGVSQSPSNKVTEKGKDVELRCDPISGHTALYWYRQSLGQGLEFLIYFQGNSAPDKSGLPSDRFSAERTGGSVSTLTIQRTQQEDSAVYLCASSSSGGYGYTFGSGTRLTVV.

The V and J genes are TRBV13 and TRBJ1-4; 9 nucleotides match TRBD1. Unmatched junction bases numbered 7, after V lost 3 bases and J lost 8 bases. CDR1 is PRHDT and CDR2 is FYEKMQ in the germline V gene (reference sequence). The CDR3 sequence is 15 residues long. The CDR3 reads CASSFLQGAGEKLFF. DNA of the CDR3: TGTGCCAGCAGCTTCTTACAGGGGGCAGGGGAAAAACTGTTTTTT.

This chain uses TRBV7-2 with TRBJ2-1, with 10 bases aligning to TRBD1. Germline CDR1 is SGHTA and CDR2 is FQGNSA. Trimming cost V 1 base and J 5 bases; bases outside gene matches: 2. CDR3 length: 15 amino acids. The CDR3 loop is CASSLGQGAHNEQFF. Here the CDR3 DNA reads TGTGCCAGCAGCTTAGGACAGGGGGCTCACAATGAGCAGTTCTTC.

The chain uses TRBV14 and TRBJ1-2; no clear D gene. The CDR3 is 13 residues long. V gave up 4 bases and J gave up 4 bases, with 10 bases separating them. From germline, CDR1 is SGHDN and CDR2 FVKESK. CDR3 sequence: CASSPDGLYGYTF. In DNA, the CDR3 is TGTGCCAGCAGCCCCGACGGACTCTATGGCTACACCTTC.

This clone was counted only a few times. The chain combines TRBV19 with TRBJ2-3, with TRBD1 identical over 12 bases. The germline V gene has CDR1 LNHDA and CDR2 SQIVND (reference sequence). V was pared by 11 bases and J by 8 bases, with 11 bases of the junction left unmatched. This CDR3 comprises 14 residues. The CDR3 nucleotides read TGTGCCTGTCGGGGGACAGGGGGCTTGGGTACGCAGTATTTT. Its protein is CACRGTGGLGTQYF.

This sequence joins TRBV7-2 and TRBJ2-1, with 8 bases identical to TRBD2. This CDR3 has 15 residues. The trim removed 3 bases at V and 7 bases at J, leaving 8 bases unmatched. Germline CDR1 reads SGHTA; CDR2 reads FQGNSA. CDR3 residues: CASSFTGTRGNEQFF. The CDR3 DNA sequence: TGTGCCAGCAGCTTCACCGGGACTAGAGGTAATGAGCAGTTCTTC.

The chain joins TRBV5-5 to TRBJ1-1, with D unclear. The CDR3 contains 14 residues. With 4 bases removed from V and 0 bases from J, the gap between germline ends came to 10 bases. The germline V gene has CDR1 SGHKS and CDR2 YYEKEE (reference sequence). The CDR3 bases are TGTGCCAGCAGCCCCCTATCTCTGAACACTGAAGCTTTCTTT. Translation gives CASSPLSLNTEAFF.